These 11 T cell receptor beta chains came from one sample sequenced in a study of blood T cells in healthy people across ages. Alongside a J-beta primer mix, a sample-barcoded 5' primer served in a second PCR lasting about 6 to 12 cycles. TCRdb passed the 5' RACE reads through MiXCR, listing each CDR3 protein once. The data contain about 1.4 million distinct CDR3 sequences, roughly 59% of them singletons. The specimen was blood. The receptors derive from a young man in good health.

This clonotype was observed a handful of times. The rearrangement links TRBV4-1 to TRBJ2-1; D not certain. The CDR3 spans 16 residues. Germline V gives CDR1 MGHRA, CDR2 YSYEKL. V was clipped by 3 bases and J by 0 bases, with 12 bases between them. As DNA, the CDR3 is TGCGCCAGCAGCCATTCGGGTGCAAGCTCCTACAATGAGCAGTTCTTC. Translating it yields CASSHSGASSYNEQFF.

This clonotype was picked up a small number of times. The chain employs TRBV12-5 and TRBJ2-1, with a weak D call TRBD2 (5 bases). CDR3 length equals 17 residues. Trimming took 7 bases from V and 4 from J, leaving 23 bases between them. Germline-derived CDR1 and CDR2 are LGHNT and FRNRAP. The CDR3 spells CASAPELGTTTYNEQFF. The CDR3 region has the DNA TGTGCTAGTGCCCCGGAACTAGGTACTACTACTTACAATGAGCAGTTCTTC. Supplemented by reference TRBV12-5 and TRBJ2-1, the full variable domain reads DARVTQTPRHKVTEMGQEVTMRCQPILGHNTVFWYRQTMMQGLELLAYFRNRAPLDDSGMPKDRFSAEMPDATLATLKIQPSEPRDSAVYFCASAPELGTTTYNEQFFGPGTRLTVL.

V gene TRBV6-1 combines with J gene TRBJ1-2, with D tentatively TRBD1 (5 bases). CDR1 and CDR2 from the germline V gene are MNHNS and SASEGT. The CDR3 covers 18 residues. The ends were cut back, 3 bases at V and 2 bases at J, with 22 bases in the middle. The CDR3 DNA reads TGTGCCAGCAGTGATTCGGGGCCTTCCCCATTTGGCAACTATGGCTACACCTTC. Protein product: CASSDSGPSPFGNYGYTF.

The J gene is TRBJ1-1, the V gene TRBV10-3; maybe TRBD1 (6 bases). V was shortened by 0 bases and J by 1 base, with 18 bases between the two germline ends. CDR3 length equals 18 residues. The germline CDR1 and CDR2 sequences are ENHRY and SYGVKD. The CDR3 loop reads CAISESGTGTLGNTEAFF. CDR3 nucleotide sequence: TGTGCCATCAGTGAGTCGGGAACCGGGACACTGGGGAACACTGAAGCTTTCTTT.

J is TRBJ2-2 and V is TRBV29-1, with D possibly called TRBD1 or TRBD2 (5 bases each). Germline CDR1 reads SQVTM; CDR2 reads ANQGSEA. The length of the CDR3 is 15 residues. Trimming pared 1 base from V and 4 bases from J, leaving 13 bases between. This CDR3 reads CSVEAMGRGTGELFF. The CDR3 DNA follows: TGCAGCGTTGAAGCGATGGGACGAGGCACCGGGGAGCTGTTTTTT.

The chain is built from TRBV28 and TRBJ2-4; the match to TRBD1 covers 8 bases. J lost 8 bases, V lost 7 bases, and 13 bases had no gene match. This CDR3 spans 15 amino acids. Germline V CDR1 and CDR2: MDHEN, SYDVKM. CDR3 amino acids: CASTGGQGAKDIQYF. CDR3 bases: TGTGCCAGCACCGGGGGCCAGGGGGCTAAGGACATTCAGTACTTC.

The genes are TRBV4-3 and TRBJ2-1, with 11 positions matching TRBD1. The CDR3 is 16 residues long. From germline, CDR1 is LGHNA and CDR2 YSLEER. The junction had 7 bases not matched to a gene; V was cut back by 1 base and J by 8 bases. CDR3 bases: TGCGCCAGCAGCCAAGGACCGGGACAGGGGGAAGATGAGCAGTTCTTC. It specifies CASSQGPGQGEDEQFF.

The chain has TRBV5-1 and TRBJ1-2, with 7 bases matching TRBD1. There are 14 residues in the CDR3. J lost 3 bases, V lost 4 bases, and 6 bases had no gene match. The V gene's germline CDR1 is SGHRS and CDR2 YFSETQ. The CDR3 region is CASSEQGTYYGYTF. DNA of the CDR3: TGCGCCAGCAGCGAACAGGGGACGTACTATGGCTACACCTTC.

CDR3 in amino acids: CASSLAGQPSNSPLHF. CDR3 in DNA: TGTGCCAGCAGCTTAGCCGGACAGCCGAGCAATTCACCCCTCCACTTT. The rearrangement links TRBV7-9 to TRBJ1-6; maybe TRBD1 (6 bases). CDR1 is SEHNR and CDR2 is FQNEAQ in the germline V gene (reference sequence). Trimming took off 0 bases at V and 7 bases at J, with 13 bases between the two ends. CDR3 length: 16 amino acids.

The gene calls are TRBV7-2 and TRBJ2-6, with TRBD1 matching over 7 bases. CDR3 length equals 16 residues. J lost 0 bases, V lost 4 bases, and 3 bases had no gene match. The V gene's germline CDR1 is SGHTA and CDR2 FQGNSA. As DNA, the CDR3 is TGTGCCAGCAGCTCTAGACAGGGCTCTGGGGCCAACGTCCTGACTTTC. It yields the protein CASSSRQGSGANVLTF.

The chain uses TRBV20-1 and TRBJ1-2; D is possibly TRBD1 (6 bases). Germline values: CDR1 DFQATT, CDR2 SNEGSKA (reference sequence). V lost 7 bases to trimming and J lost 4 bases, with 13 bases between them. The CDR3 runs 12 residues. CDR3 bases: TGCAGTGGTAGGGGGGACGGCTATGGCTACACCTTC. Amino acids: CSGRGDGYGYTF.